This TCR beta chain originates from a study of blood T cell repertoires in COVID-19. About the study: Whether acute or convalescent, the COVID-19 samples came from the United States, Italy and Spain. PBMCs, B-cell-depleted T cells, or T cells provided the cDNA or gDNA that made up the material.

The CDR3 runs to 13 residues. In germline, CDR1 is MDHEN, CDR2 SYDVKM. Trimming stripped 4 bases from V and 3 bases from J, with 7 bases between. Original handling: The authors estimated nucleated cell counts from reference gene primer amplification. Data came from immunoSEQ multiplex PCR; TCRdb stores just in-frame clones and leaves some out. The DNA was the basis for D and trimming; V, J and clone size are from that table. The sample records 150,000 to 200,000 clones, approximately 91% being singletons. The chain is built from TRBV28 and TRBJ2-1; the D is unclear. This receptor was taken from a man aged 65 to 85 with active or convalescent COVID-19. Sequenced material: peripheral blood. CDR3 region: CASSWAGYNEQFF. DNA for the CDR3: TGTGCCAGCAGTTGGGCAGGCTACAATGAGCAGTTCTTC.